The text below deals with one T cell receptor (beta chain). The data belong to a study of blood T cell repertoires in COVID-19. TCRdb keeps only in-frame clones here, not all; method: immunoSEQ multiplex PCR. This table has approximately 240,000 clones, around nine tenths appearing once. This CDR3 spans 15 amino acids. V lost 4 bases and J lost 6, with 19 bases in between. Germline assignment: CDR1 SGHRS and CDR2 YFSETQ. Input material: peripheral blood. The chain has TRBV5-1 and TRBJ1-2; D remains unclear. This clonotype was sampled from a man aged 30-40 years with COVID-19, enrolled during active disease. The CDR3 region is CASSVNSGSGNGYTF. CDR3 sequence (DNA): TGCGCCAGCAGCGTTAATTCGGGGTCAGGAAATGGCTACACCTTC.